Presented here are 28 T cell receptor beta chains from one specimen sequenced in a study of PD-1 blockade in classical Hodgkin lymphoma. In every patient, relapse followed autologous stem cell transplantation, while exposure to brentuximab vedotin differed. The repertoire was sequenced with immunoSEQ multiplex PCR; TCRdb's copy has only in-frame clones and lacks some. Of 35,000 or so clones in the sample, more than 65% were seen once. The input for sequencing was peripheral blood mononuclear cells (PBMCs), taken before the second cycle of nivolumab. These receptors were taken from a human donor with classical Hodgkin lymphoma.

CDR3 residues: CASSQLQGAAHGYTF. CDR3 bases: TGTGCCAGCAGCCAGCTACAGGGGGCGGCCCACGGCTACACCTTC. This sequence joins TRBV7-2 and TRBJ1-2; TRBD1 matches 9 bases. CDR3 length: 15 amino acids. The junction had 12 bases not matched to a gene; V was cut back by 5 bases and J by 8 bases. Germline V gene sequence: CDR1 SGHTA, CDR2 FQGNSA.

The sample holds a few counts of this clone. The V and J genes are TRBV19 and TRBJ1-2; D ambiguous. Germline lookup yields CDR1 LNHDA and CDR2 SQIVND (reference sequence). The CDR3 totals 15 residues. V lost 1 base to trimming and J lost 6 bases, with 15 bases between them. The CDR3 reads CASSIVHRGIDGYTF. CDR3 bases: TGTGCCAGTAGTATAGTTCACAGAGGGATAGATGGCTACACCTTC.

This sequence joins TRBV7-9 and TRBJ2-5; possible D gene TRBD2, 5 bases. The CDR3 is 15 residues long. The V end lost 5 bases, the J end lost 2 bases, and 15 bases lay between the germline ends. CDR1 and CDR2 from the germline V gene are SEHNR and FQNEAQ (reference sequence). The CDR3 DNA reads TGTGCCAGCAGCCCCCAGACTACTATTCAAGAGACCCAGTACTTC. Its protein product is CASSPQTTIQETQYF.

This chain uses TRBV5-1 with TRBJ2-2; TRBD2 matches at 7 bases. V was pared by 4 bases and J by 2 bases, with 8 bases of the junction left unmatched. The germline V gene encodes CDR1 SGHRS and CDR2 YFSETQ. CDR3 size: 16 residues. The CDR3 reads CASSTLGGANTGELFF. In DNA form, the CDR3 reads TGCGCCAGCAGCACCCTGGGAGGGGCCAACACCGGGGAGCTGTTTTTT.

This clone was observed a handful of times. This chain connects TRBV10-3 to TRBJ1-3, with TRBD1 as a possible D gene (6 bases). V was pared by 6 bases and J by 1 base, with 7 bases between. Germline CDR1 is ENHRY and CDR2 is SYGVKD. The CDR3 length is 13 residues. CDR3 in amino acids: CAIRDSSGNTIYF. For the CDR3, the DNA is TGTGCCATCAGGGACAGTTCTGGAAACACCATATATTTT.

This clone turned up a few times. This rearrangement joins TRBV9 to TRBJ1-4, with D hard to call. CDR1 and CDR2 from the germline V gene are SGDLS and YYNGEE. CDR3 size: 13 residues. Trimming removed 3 bases at V and 5 bases at J, with 8 bases between. CDR3 DNA: TGTGCCAGCAGCGGTCATGAAAATGAAAAACTGTTTTTT. Translated: CASSGHENEKLFF.

The chain combines TRBV11-3 with TRBJ2-5, with TRBD1 matching 7 bases. Germline V CDR1 and CDR2: SGHNT, YENEEA. This CDR3 contains 15 residues. V was pared by 5 bases and J by 4 bases, with 10 bases of the junction left unmatched. CDR3 amino acids: CASSRGGEVTETQYF. CDR3 sequence (DNA): TGTGCCAGCAGCCGAGGGGGCGAAGTCACAGAGACCCAGTACTTC.

The chain links TRBV7-6 to TRBJ1-4; D unclear. From germline, CDR1 is SGHVS and CDR2 FNYEAQ. V lost 0 bases, J lost 2 bases, and 16 bases lay in between. The CDR3 sequence is 18 residues long. DNA of the CDR3: TGTGCCAGCAGCTTAGCGCGGAGCAGGATTAGGACTAATGAAAAACTGTTTTTT. It codes for CASSLARSRIRTNEKLFF.

The rearrangement joins TRBV29-1 to TRBJ2-5; weak D call: TRBD2 (5 bases). This CDR3 contains 15 residues. The V gene lost 4 bases and the J gene lost 4 bases, with 19 bases spanning the gap. From germline, CDR1 is SQVTM and CDR2 ANQGSEA. This chain's CDR3 is CSVVNPGIGVETQYF. CDR3 sequence (DNA): TGCAGCGTTGTGAATCCGGGGATAGGTGTAGAGACCCAGTACTTC.

The J gene is TRBJ2-2, the V gene TRBV6-5; D may be TRBD1 (5 bases). The V gene's germline CDR1 is MNHEY and CDR2 SVGAGI. The V end was cut by 1 base, the J end by 5 bases, with 8 bases between. CDR3 length: 14 residues. CDR3 coding DNA: TGTGCCAGCAGTTACTTCCAGGGTACCGGGGAGCTGTTTTTT. Translated, it gives CASSYFQGTGELFF.

The CDR3 loop is CASSSIGNTGELFF. CDR3 nucleotide sequence: TGTGCCAGCAGCTCCATCGGTAACACCGGGGAGCTGTTTTTT. The chain carries TRBV5-6 and TRBJ2-2; D call uncertain. The V gene lost 3 bases and the J gene lost 2 bases, with 8 bases spanning the gap. The germline V gene encodes CDR1 SGHDT and CDR2 YYEEEE. CDR3 length: 14 amino acids.

This rearrangement joins TRBV18 to TRBJ2-1; D possibly corresponds to TRBD2 (6 bases). Trimming removed 4 bases from V and 0 bases from J, with 10 bases in between. Germline V gene sequence: CDR1 KGHSH, CDR2 LQKENI. The CDR3 has 15 amino acids. CDR3 sequence reads: CASSRGAGSYNEQFF. The CDR3 bases are TGTGCCAGCTCACGCGGGGCGGGCTCCTACAATGAGCAGTTCTTC.

The genes are TRBV12-5 and TRBJ1-1, with D possibly being TRBD1 (5 bases). The CDR3 consists of 16 residues. The V end was cut by 0 bases, the J end by 11 bases, with 22 bases between. Germline CDR1 LGHNT, CDR2 FRNRAP. CDR3 nucleotides: TGTGCTAGTGGTTTGGTTCCGGGACGGGGGTTGGGGGACGCTTTCTTT. Amino acid sequence: CASGLVPGRGLGDAFF.

The chain employs TRBV10-3 and TRBJ1-4; 9 positions match TRBD1. V shed 5 bases and J 8 bases; nucleotides not matched to a gene: 6. CDR1 is ENHRY, CDR2 SYGVKD, per germline. The CDR3 is 14 amino acids. The CDR3 DNA is TGTGCCATCAGTCGGACAGGGGATCGAGAAAAACTGTTTTTT. This codes for CAISRTGDREKLFF.

V is TRBV4-3 and J is TRBJ2-2; 8 bases agree with TRBD1. Trimming at V came to 3 bases and at J to 2 bases, leaving 5 bases not matched to a gene. This CDR3 has 16 residues. Germline CDR1 reads LGHNA; CDR2 reads YSLEER. The chain's CDR3 is CASSQWTGTNTGELFF. Here the CDR3 DNA reads TGCGCCAGCAGCCAGTGGACAGGGACTAACACCGGGGAGCTGTTTTTT.

The chain has TRBV25-1 and TRBJ1-2; D not resolved. V lost 2 bases and J lost 4, with 8 bases in between. Germline assignment: CDR1 MGHDK and CDR2 SYGVNS. There are 13 residues in the CDR3. CDR3 region: CASSEEVAYGYTF. CDR3 nucleotides: TGTGCCAGCAGTGAAGAAGTAGCCTATGGCTACACCTTC.

V gene TRBV18 combines with J gene TRBJ2-1; D is perhaps TRBD2 (7 bases). Between the trimmed V and J ends, which lost 2 bases and 5 bases, there was a span of 22 bases. Germline-derived CDR1 and CDR2 are KGHSH and LQKENI. The CDR3 covers 18 residues. CDR3 sequence reads: CASSPSTRRGPRDNEQFF. The CDR3 nucleotides are TGTGCCAGCTCACCATCGACGCGGCGGGGGCCCCGCGACAATGAGCAGTTCTTC.

V and J are TRBV19 and TRBJ1-5; D unresolved. The CDR3 covers 17 residues. With 5 bases removed from V and 0 bases from J, the gap between germline ends came to 17 bases. Per germline, CDR1 LNHDA and CDR2 SQIVND (reference sequence). Here the CDR3 reads CASSPRTEMYSNQPQHF. CDR3 coding DNA: TGTGCCAGTAGTCCCAGGACGGAGATGTATAGCAATCAGCCCCAGCATTTT.

The rearrangement uses TRBV10-3 and TRBJ2-2; D not certain. The length of the CDR3 is 15 residues. V dropped 0 bases and J dropped 6 bases, with 11 bases sitting between them. Germline V gene lookup returns CDR1 ENHRY and CDR2 SYGVKD. The CDR3 DNA reads as TGTGCCATCAGTGAGTCGGCTCTCCGTTCCGGGGAGCTGTTTTTT. Protein: CAISESALRSGELFF.

This clone has a single count. The V call is TRBV30, the J call TRBJ1-1; no definite D call. This CDR3 is 15 amino acids long. Germline CDR1 is GTSNPN and CDR2 is SVGIG (reference sequence). Trimming shortened V by 0 bases and J by 1 base, and 12 bases separated the two germline ends. The CDR3 bases are TGTGCCTGGAGTGTACGGCAGGTTCGGAACACTGAAGCTTTCTTT. Its translation: CAWSVRQVRNTEAFF.

The V call is TRBV10-1, the J call TRBJ2-7; 9 bases map to TRBD2. In germline, CDR1 is WNHNN, CDR2 SYGVQD (reference sequence). V was clipped by 8 bases and J by 3 bases; unmatched bases: 2. The CDR3 extends over 12 amino acids. The CDR3: CASPRGGYEQYF. The CDR3 DNA sequence: TGCGCCAGCCCGCGGGGGGGCTACGAGCAGTACTTC.

The rearrangement joins TRBV7-2 to TRBJ1-1; 7 nucleotides line up with TRBD1. Germline V CDR1 and CDR2: SGHTA, FQGNSA. The CDR3 consists of 12 residues. V shed 7 bases, J shed 8 bases, and the junction held 7 bases outside the gene matches. CDR3 bases: TGTGCCAGCACCCTGGACAGGTCAGAAGCTTTCTTT. Its translation: CASTLDRSEAFF. Complete variable domain (other parts from reference TRBV7-2 and TRBJ1-1): GAGVSQSPSNKVTEKGKDVELRCDPISGHTALYWYRQSLGQGLEFLIYFQGNSAPDKSGLPSDRFSAERTGGSVSTLTIQRTQQEDSAVYLCASTLDRSEAFFGQGTRLTVV.

The V gene is TRBV4-3, the J gene TRBJ1-4, with 7 positions matching TRBD1. The junction had 11 bases not matched to a gene; V was cut back by 4 bases and J by 0 bases. Germline assignment: CDR1 LGHNA and CDR2 YSLEER. CDR3 length: 18 amino acids. The CDR3 bases are TGCGCCAGCAGCCCAGAGGGACAGTATGTTACAACTAATGAAAAACTGTTTTTT. It translates to CASSPEGQYVTTNEKLFF.

J is TRBJ2-7 and V is TRBV20-1; D gene unclear. CDR1 and CDR2 from the germline V gene are DFQATT and SNEGSKA (reference sequence). Between the trimmed V and J ends, which lost 3 bases and 4 bases, there was a span of 7 bases. This CDR3 is built from 11 residues. CDR3 residues: CSASGSYEQYF. The CDR3 DNA reads TGCAGTGCTAGCGGCAGTTACGAGCAGTACTTC.

The chain joins TRBV4-3 to TRBJ2-3; 8 bases match TRBD2. Looked up from germline, CDR1 is LGHNA and CDR2 is YSLEER. CDR3 length: 15 residues. Germline trimming cut 8 bases from V and 8 bases from J; bases unmatched to any gene: 15. For the CDR3, the DNA is TGCGCCAGCCTCCAGGTGCGGGGGGCGCGGGGTACGCAGTATTTT. Its translation: CASLQVRGARGTQYF.

The V gene is TRBV9, the J gene TRBJ1-6; 9 positions match TRBD1. The trim removed 3 bases at V and 7 bases at J, leaving 2 bases unmatched. CDR1 is SGDLS, CDR2 YYNGEE, per germline. The CDR3 is 14 amino acids. CDR3 protein: CASSEGTGNSPLHF. CDR3 DNA: TGTGCCAGCAGCGAAGGGACAGGGAATTCACCCCTCCACTTT. The full variable domain, rest sourced from reference TRBV9 and TRBJ1-6, is DSGVTQTPKHLITATGQRVTLRCSPRSGDLSVYWYQQSLDQGLQFLIQYYNGEERAKGNILERFSAQQFPDLHSELNLSSLELGDSALYFCASSEGTGNSPLHFGNGTRLTVT.

The rearrangement links TRBV19 to TRBJ1-2; D might be TRBD1 (6 bases). CDR3 length: 14 residues. V lost 3 bases and J 8 bases, leaving 16 bases between the germline ends. CDR1 is LNHDA, CDR2 SQIVND, per germline (reference sequence). The DNA of the CDR3 is TGTGCCAGTAGTATCCGCGGGCAGGGGCTAGGCTACACCTTC. This codes for CASSIRGQGLGYTF.

The rearrangement uses TRBV4-3 and TRBJ2-6, with D uncertain. CDR1 is LGHNA, CDR2 YSLEER, per germline. The CDR3 runs 17 residues. The V and J ends lost 3 bases and 0 bases respectively, with 12 bases between them. The CDR3 DNA is TGCGCCAGCAGCCACCTTGAAACAGACTCTGGGGCCAACGTCCTGACTTTC. Residues: CASSHLETDSGANVLTF.